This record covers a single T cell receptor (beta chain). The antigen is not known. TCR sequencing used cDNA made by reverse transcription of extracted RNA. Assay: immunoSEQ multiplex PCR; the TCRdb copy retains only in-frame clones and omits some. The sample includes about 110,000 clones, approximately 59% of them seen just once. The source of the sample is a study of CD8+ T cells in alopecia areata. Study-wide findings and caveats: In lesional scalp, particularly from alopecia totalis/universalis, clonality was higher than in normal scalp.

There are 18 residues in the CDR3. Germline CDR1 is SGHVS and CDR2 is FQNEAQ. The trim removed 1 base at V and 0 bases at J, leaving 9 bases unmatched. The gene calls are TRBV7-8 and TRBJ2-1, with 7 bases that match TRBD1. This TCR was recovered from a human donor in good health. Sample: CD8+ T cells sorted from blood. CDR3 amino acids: CASSLVDRDLRSYNEQFF. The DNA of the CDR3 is TGTGCCAGCAGCTTAGTTGACAGGGATCTCCGCTCCTACAATGAGCAGTTCTTC.